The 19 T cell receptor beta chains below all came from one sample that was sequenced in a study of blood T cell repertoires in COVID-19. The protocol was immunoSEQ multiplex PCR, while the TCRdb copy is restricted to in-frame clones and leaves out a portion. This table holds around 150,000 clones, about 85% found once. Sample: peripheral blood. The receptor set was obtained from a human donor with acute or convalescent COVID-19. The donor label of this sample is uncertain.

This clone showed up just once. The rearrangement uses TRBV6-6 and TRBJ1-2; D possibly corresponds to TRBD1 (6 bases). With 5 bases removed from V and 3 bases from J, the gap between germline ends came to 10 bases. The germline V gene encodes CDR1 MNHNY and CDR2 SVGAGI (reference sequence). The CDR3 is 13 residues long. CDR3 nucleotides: TGTGCCAGCAGTACGACAGGAGACTATGGCTACACCTTC. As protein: CASSTTGDYGYTF.

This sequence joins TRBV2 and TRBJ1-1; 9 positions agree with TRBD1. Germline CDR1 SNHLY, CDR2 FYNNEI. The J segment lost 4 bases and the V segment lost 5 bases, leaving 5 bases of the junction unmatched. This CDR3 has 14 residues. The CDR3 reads CASSLGQGVTEAFF. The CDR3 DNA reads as TGTGCCAGCAGTCTGGGACAGGGTGTCACTGAAGCTTTCTTT.

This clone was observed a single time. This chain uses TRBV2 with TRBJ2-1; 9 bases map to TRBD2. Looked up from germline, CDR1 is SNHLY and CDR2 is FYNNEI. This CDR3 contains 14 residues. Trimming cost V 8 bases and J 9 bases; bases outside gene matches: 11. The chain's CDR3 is CASSRGGGASEQFF. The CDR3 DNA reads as TGTGCCAGCTCTAGGGGCGGGGGGGCCTCTGAGCAGTTCTTC.

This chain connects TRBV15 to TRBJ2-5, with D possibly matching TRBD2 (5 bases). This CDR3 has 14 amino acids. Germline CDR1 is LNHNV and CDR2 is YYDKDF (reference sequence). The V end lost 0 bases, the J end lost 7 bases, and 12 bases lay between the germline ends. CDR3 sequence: CATSRDEGGMTQYF. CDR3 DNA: TGTGCCACCAGCAGAGATGAGGGTGGGATGACCCAGTACTTC. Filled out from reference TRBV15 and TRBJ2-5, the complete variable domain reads DAMVIQNPRYQVTQFGKPVTLSCSQTLNHNVMYWYQQKSSQAPKLLFHYYDKDFNNEADTPDNFQSRRPNTSFCFLDIRSPGLGDTAMYLCATSRDEGGMTQYFGPGTRLLVL.

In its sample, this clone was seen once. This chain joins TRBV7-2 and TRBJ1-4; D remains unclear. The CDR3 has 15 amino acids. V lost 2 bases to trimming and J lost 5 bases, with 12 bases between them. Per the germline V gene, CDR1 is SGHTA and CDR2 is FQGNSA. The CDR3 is CASSLTRRRNEKLFF. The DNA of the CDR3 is TGTGCCAGCAGCTTAACTCGGAGGAGGAATGAAAAACTGTTTTTT.

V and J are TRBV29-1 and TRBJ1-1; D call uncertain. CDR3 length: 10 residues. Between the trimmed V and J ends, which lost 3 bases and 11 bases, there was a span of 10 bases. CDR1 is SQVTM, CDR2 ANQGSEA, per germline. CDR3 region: CSVELNRAFF. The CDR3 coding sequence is TGCAGCGTTGAGTTGAACCGGGCTTTCTTT. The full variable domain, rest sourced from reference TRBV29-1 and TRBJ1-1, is SAVISQKPSRDICQRGTSLTIQCQVDSQVTMMFWYRQQPGQSLTLIATANQGSEATYESGFVIDKFPISRPNLTFSTLTVSNMSPEDSSIYLCSVELNRAFFGQGTRLTVV.

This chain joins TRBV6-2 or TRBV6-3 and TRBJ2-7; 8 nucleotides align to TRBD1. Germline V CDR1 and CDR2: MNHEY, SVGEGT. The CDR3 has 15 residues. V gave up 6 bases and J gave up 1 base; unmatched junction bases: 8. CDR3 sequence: CASSHPGTGSYEQYF. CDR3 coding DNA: TGTGCCAGCAGCCACCCCGGGACAGGATCCTACGAGCAGTACTTC.

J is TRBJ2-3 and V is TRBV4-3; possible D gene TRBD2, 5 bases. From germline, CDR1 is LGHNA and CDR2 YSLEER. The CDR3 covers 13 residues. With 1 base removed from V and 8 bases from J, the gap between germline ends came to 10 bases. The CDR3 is CASSQAEGGTQYF. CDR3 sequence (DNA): TGCGCCAGCAGCCAAGCGGAAGGAGGTACGCAGTATTTT.

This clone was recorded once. CDR3 amino acids: CASRIDRERTSPLHF. The CDR3, as DNA: TGTGCCAGCAGGATCGACAGGGAACGGACTTCACCCCTCCACTTT. This rearrangement joins TRBV2 to TRBJ1-6; 7 bases are a match to TRBD1. CDR1 is SNHLY and CDR2 is FYNNEI in the germline V gene. CDR3 length equals 15 residues. After removal of 6 bases from V and 9 bases from J, the junction contained 11 bases not matched to a gene.

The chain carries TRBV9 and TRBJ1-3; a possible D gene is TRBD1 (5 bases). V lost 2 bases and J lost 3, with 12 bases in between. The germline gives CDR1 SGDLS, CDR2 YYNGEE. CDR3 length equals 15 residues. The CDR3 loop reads CASSVGGVLGNTIYF. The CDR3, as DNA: TGTGCCAGCAGCGTCGGAGGGGTCCTTGGAAACACCATATATTTT.

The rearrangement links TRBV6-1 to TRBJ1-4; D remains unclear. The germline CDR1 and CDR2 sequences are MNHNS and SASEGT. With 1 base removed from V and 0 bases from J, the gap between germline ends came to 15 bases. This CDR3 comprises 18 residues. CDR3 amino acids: CASSEGGYRSATNEKLFF. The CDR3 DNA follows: TGTGCCAGCAGTGAAGGAGGGTATCGGAGCGCAACTAATGAAAAACTGTTTTTT.

The CDR3 reads CASSRQPNQPQHF. CDR3 nucleotides: TGTGCCAGCAGTCGACAGCCTAATCAGCCCCAGCATTTT. V and J are TRBV27 and TRBJ1-5; D possibly corresponds to TRBD1 (5 bases). Germline V CDR1 and CDR2: MNHEY, SMNVEV (reference sequence). This CDR3 spans 13 amino acids. V was trimmed by 5 bases and J by 4 bases, leaving 9 bases between them.

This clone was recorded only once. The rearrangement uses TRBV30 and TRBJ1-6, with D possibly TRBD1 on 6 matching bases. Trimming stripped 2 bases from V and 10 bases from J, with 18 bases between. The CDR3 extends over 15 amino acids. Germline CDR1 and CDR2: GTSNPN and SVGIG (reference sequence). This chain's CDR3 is CAWSSGSQGRSPLHF. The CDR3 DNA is TGTGCCTGGAGTTCAGGGTCACAGGGTCGGTCACCCCTCCACTTT.

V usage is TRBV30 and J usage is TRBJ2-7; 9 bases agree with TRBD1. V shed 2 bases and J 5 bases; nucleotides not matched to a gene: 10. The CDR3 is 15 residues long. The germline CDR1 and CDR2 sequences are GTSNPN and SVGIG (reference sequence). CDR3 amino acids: CAWSRSGTGSDEQYF. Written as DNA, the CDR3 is TGTGCCTGGAGTCGGTCGGGGACAGGGAGCGACGAGCAGTACTTC. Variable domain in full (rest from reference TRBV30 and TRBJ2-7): SQTIHQWPATLVQPVGSPLSLECTVEGTSNPNLYWYRQAAGRGLQLLFYSVGIGQISSEVPQNLSASRPQDRQFILSSKKLLLSDSGFYLCAWSRSGTGSDEQYFGPGTRLTVT.

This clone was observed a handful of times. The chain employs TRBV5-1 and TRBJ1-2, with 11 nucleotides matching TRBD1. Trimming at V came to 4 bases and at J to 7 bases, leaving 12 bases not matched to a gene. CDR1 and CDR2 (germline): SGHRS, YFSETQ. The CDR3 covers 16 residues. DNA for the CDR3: TGCGCCAGCAGCCTCTCCACGGGACAGGGGGTTGGTGGCTACACCTTC. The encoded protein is CASSLSTGQGVGGYTF.

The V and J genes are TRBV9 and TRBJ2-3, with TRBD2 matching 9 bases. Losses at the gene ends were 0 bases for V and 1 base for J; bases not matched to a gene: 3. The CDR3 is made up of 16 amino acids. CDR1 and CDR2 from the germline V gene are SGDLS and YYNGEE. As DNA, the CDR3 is TGTGCCAGCAGCGTAGCGGCTAGCGGGGGCACAGATACGCAGTATTTT. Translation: CASSVAASGGTDTQYF.

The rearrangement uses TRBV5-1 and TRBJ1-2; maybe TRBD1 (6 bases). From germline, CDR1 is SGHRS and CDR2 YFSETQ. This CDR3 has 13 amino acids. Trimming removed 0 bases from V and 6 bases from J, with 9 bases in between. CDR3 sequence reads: CASSLGPGDGYTF. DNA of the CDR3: TGCGCCAGCAGCTTGGGCCCAGGGGATGGCTACACCTTC.

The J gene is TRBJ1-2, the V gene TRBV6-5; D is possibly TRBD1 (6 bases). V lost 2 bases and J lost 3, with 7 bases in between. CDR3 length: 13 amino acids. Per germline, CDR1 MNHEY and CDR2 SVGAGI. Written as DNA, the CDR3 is TGTGCCAGCAGTTACGAGGGGGACTATGGCTACACCTTC. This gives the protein CASSYEGDYGYTF.

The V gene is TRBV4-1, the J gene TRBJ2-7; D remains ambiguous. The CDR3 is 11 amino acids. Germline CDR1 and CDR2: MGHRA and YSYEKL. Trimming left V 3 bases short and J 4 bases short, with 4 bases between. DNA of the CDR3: TGCGCCAGCAGCCACGAGTACGAGCAGTACTTC. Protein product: CASSHEYEQYF.